This paragraph reports one T cell receptor beta chain. What it recognizes is unknown. The CDR3 totals 16 residues. The V and J ends lost 4 bases and 9 bases, in that order; junction bases with no gene match: 6. Per germline, CDR1 KGHDR and CDR2 SFDVKD. This record belongs to a study of Ad26.COV2.S vaccination and SARS-CoV-2 variants. The study's findings and limits: For non-spike TCRs, breadth in vaccine recipients resembled that in placebo recipients.

Treatment defined: 15 to 20 received Ad26.COV2.S at low or high dose, single or two shots; about 5 received placebo; per-sample allocation not given. On day 63 after the first injection, vaccine and placebo recipients gave samples. Repertoires were generated with immunoSEQ multiplex PCR, while TCRdb's copy carries only in-frame clones and drops some. The sample carries about 680,000 clones, 89% recorded once. Specimen: peripheral blood, collected in a trial of Ad26.COV2.S vaccine versus placebo. V and J are TRBV24-1 and TRBJ2-1, with TRBD2 matching over 15 bases. This clonotype was sampled from a person between 18 and 60 years old who received the Ad26.COV2.S COVID-19 vaccine or a placebo. The CDR3 sequence is CATSDRGLAGGGEQFF. The CDR3 coding sequence is TGTGCCACCAGTGACCGGGGACTAGCGGGAGGCGGTGAGCAGTTCTTC.